This TCR beta chain derives from a study of T cell changes during pregnancy in multiple sclerosis. Profiled with immunoSEQ multiplex PCR; TCRdb holds only in-frame clones, not every one. The sample yields 70,000 to 100,000 clones, approximately 92% seen once. Between the trimmed V and J ends, which lost 5 bases and 6 bases, there was a span of 14 bases. The germline CDR1 and CDR2 sequences are SGHVS and FQNEAQ. This CDR3 is built from 13 residues. The receptor was derived from a female donor with multiple sclerosis, enrolled in a pregnancy study. Sequencing used peripheral blood, obtained in the first trimester of pregnancy. This chain links TRBV7-8 with TRBJ2-7; the D gene is possibly TRBD2 (6 bases). The CDR3 loop reads CASSGTGGSEQYF. The DNA for the CDR3 is TGTGCCAGCAGCGGGACCGGGGGATCCGAGCAGTACTTC. The entire variable domain, with the rest obtained from reference TRBV7-8 and TRBJ2-7, is as follows: GAGVSQSPRYKVAKRGQDVALRCDPISGHVSLFWYQQALGQGPEFLTYFQNEAQLDKSGLPSDRFFAERPEGSVSTLKIQRTQQEDSAVYLCASSGTGGSEQYFGPGTRLTVT.